This paragraph reports one T cell receptor beta chain. Its antigen is unidentified. 13 Jbeta primers and 60 Vbeta primers were used for the PCR. Measured with immunoSEQ multiplex PCR; TCRdb has only the in-frame clones, and not every one. Here the sample spans roughly 63,000 clones, about 65% being singletons. The sample comes from a study of cytomegalovirus exposure and HLA in healthy donors. Study-level information: Earlier findings included 100 million to 130 million unique TCR beta sequences obtained from about 180 million T cells. Study outcomes and limitations: V- and J-gene trimming of TCR beta was linked (in a later analysis) to a missense DCLRE1C variant. The authors judged a highly shared variant cluster likely a sequencing artifact.

The germline CDR1 and CDR2 sequences are SGHNT and YYREEE (reference sequence). CDR3 length: 15 amino acids. Trimming pared 3 bases from V and 7 bases from J, leaving 16 bases between. The sequencing sample was made of PBMCs. This clonotype was obtained from a man aged 45 to 65 in good health and CMV-seropositive. The chain combines TRBV5-4 with TRBJ1-4; tentative D call: TRBD1 (6 bases). Written as DNA, the CDR3 is TGTGCCAGCAGCTCCCGACAGGCGCGCGGTGAAAAACTGTTTTTT. This encodes CASSSRQARGEKLFF.